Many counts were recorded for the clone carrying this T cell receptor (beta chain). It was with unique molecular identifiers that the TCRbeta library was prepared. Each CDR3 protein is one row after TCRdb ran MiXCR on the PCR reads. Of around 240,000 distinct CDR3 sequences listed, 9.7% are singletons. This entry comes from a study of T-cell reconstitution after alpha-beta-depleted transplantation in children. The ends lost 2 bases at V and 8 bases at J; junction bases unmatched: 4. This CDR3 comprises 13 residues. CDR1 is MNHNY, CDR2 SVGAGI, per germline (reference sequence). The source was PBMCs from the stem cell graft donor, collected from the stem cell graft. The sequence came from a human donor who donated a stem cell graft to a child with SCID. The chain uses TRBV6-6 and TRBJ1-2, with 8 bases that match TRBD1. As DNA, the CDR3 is TGTGCCAGCAGTTACGAGACAGGGGTCGGCTACACCTTC. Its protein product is CASSYETGVGYTF.